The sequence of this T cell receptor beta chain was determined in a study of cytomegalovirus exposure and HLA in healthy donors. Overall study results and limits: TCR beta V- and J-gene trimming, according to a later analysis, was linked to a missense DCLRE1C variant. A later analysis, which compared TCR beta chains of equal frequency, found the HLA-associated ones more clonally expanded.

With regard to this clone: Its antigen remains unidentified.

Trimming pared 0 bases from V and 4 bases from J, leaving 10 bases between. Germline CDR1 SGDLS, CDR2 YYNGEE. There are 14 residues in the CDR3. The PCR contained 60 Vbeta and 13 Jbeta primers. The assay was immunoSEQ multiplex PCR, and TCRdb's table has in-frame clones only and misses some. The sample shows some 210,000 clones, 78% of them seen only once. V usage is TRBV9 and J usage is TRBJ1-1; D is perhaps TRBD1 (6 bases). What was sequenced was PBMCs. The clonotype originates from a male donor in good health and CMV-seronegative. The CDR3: CASSVGVRGTEAFF. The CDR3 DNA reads TGTGCCAGCAGCGTAGGCGTCAGGGGCACTGAAGCTTTCTTT.